Shown below are 25 T cell receptor beta chains from a single sample sequenced in a study of identical twins (TCRdb year 2016). Library preparation was by 5' RACE. Data came from an Illumina HiSeq 2000. The public sequencing data were trimmed at Q25 with fastp and processed into clonotypes with MiXCR by TCRdb, which kept only in-frame beta chains. Each entry is one CDR3 protein sequence, shown with its most common DNA and genes. This sample gives around 530,000 distinct CDR3 sequences in total; approximately 14% of them show up just once. Nearly 0.45% of the sample is taken by the ten largest. The sample also formed part of further work on yellow fever vaccine responses in identical twins.

The sample taken for sequencing was CD4+ T cells sorted from blood. The source of these receptors is a woman aged 18-29 years in good health.

This clonotype was seen more than once but under ten times. The V and J genes are TRBV29-1 and TRBJ2-1; TRBD1 matches at 8 bases. CDR1 and CDR2 (germline): SQVTM, ANQGSEA. V trimming: 6 bases; J trimming: 2 bases; junction bases outside the gene matches: 9. The CDR3 is 15 residues long. The CDR3 DNA reads as TGCAGCGTACCCACCGGGACAGGACCCTACAATGAGCAGTTCTTC. Translation: CSVPTGTGPYNEQFF.

Ten or more counts support this clonotype. This chain uses TRBV12-3 or TRBV12-4 with TRBJ1-5; the D gene is possibly TRBD1 (5 bases). Between the trimmed V and J ends, which lost 6 bases and 1 base, there was a span of 10 bases. CDR3 length: 14 amino acids. The CDR3, as DNA: TGTGCCAGCAGCTTGGGGGGGAGCAATCAGCCCCAGCATTTT. Amino acids: CASSLGGSNQPQHF.

CDR3 protein: CASSLALGGSYGYTF. The CDR3 DNA is TGTGCCAGCAGCTTAGCGCTGGGGGGATCCTATGGCTACACCTTC. This chain joins TRBV7-9 and TRBJ1-2; tentatively, D is TRBD1 (5 bases). The CDR3 sequence is 15 residues long. Between the trimmed V and J ends, which lost 0 bases and 4 bases, there was a span of 12 bases. Germline V gene data show CDR1 as SEHNR and CDR2 as FQNEAQ (reference sequence).

This clonotype was counted once. V gene TRBV4-1 combines with J gene TRBJ2-1; 7 nucleotides agree with TRBD1. CDR3 length: 14 residues. The V gene's germline CDR1 is MGHRA and CDR2 YSYEKL. J was trimmed by 8 bases and V by 0 bases; bases with no gene match: 4. The CDR3 loop reads CASSQDLGGYEQFF. The CDR3 DNA sequence: TGCGCCAGCAGCCAAGATTTAGGGGGCTATGAGCAGTTCTTC.

This clonotype was found a few times. This chain joins TRBV20-1 and TRBJ1-2; 7 bases agree with TRBD1. V lost 6 bases to trimming and J lost 4 bases; unmatched junction nucleotides: 8. Germline lookup yields CDR1 DFQATT and CDR2 SNEGSKA (reference sequence). This CDR3 has 13 amino acids. The CDR3 nucleotides read TGCAGTGCCCGTAAGGGGGCTGCCTATGGCTACACCTTC. Encoded protein: CSARKGAAYGYTF.

DNA for the CDR3: TGTGCCAGCACCCCCTCCCGGGGGCTTTACAATGAGCAGTTCTTC. Translating it yields CASTPSRGLYNEQFF. The V and J genes are TRBV28 and TRBJ2-1; D is possibly TRBD1 or TRBD2 (6 bases each). This CDR3 contains 15 residues. Trimming stripped 7 bases from V and 4 bases from J, with 17 bases between. Germline V gene lookup returns CDR1 MDHEN and CDR2 SYDVKM.

This clonotype was counted between two and nine times. In DNA, the CDR3 is TGCGCCAGCAGCCGAGTATTCCAAGAGACCCAGTACTTC. This sequence encodes CASSRVFQETQYF. The chain uses TRBV5-1 and TRBJ2-5; D not certain. The CDR3 contains 13 residues. CDR1 is SGHRS and CDR2 is YFSETQ in the germline V gene. With 4 bases removed from V and 1 base from J, the gap between germline ends came to 8 bases.

The table lists this clonotype with a few counts. The rearrangement joins TRBV11-2 to TRBJ2-3; D is unresolved. The CDR3 extends over 17 amino acids. The germline V gene has CDR1 SGHAT and CDR2 FQNNGV. V was cut by 5 bases and J by 6 bases, with 24 bases left in between. The CDR3 nucleotides are TGTGCCAGCAGCCTTCGGACGTATCCTTACCAGCCGGATACGCAGTATTTT. Translation gives CASSLRTYPYQPDTQYF. Based on the CDR3 plus reference TRBV11-2 and TRBJ2-3, the full variable domain is EAGVAQSPRYKIIEKRQSVAFWCNPISGHATLYWYQQILGQGPKLLIQFQNNGVVDDSQLPKDRFSAERLKGVDSTLKIQPAKLEDSAVYLCASSLRTYPYQPDTQYFGPGTRLTVL.

This clonotype was seen more than once but under ten times. This chain connects TRBV6-1 to TRBJ1-1, with D maybe TRBD1 (6 bases). Trimming cost V 5 bases and J 5 bases, with 12 bases left between them. Per the germline V gene, CDR1 is MNHNS and CDR2 is SASEGT. The CDR3 sequence is 13 residues long. The CDR3 DNA sequence: TGTGCCAGCAGTCGTAAGGGGGGGACTGAAGCTTTCTTT. It codes for CASSRKGGTEAFF.

The chain links TRBV5-1 to TRBJ2-5, with D possibly called TRBD1 or TRBD2 (6 bases each). V lost 0 bases and J lost 5, with 11 bases in between. Germline CDR1 SGHRS, CDR2 YFSETQ. This CDR3 region has 14 residues. The CDR3 sequence is CASSLAWGAETQYF. In DNA, the CDR3 is TGCGCCAGCAGCTTGGCCTGGGGGGCTGAGACCCAGTACTTC.

The table lists this clonotype with a few counts. The rearrangement links TRBV28 to TRBJ1-6, with D possibly being TRBD1 (6 bases). CDR1 and CDR2 (germline): MDHEN, SYDVKM. The V end lost 0 bases, the J end lost 10 bases, and 16 bases lay between the germline ends. The CDR3 sequence is 16 residues long. The CDR3 region has the DNA TGTGCCAGCAGTTTATGGGGGGCCGGATCTGAATCACCCCTCCACTTT. This translates into CASSLWGAGSESPLHF. The entire variable domain, with the rest obtained from reference TRBV28 and TRBJ1-6, is as follows: DVKVTQSSRYLVKRTGEKVFLECVQDMDHENMFWYRQDPGLGLRLIYFSYDVKMKEKGDIPEGYSVSREKKERFSLILESASTNQTSMYLCASSLWGAGSESPLHFGNGTRLTVT.

V usage is TRBV20-1 and J usage is TRBJ2-3; D possibly corresponds to TRBD2 (6 bases). In germline, CDR1 is DFQATT, CDR2 SNEGSKA (reference sequence). The V end was cut by 6 bases, the J end by 2 bases, with 24 bases between. The CDR3 is 17 residues long. CDR3 protein: CSANVPGGSGVTDTQYF. CDR3 coding DNA: TGCAGTGCCAACGTCCCCGGTGGTAGCGGTGTCACAGATACGCAGTATTTT.

This clonotype was seen at least ten times. The J gene is TRBJ1-5, the V gene TRBV12-3 or TRBV12-4; D perhaps matches TRBD1 (6 bases). The CDR3 covers 15 residues. Trimming took off 5 bases at V and 5 bases at J, with 16 bases between the two ends. In DNA, the CDR3 is TGTGCCAGCAGTGTTACAGGGTCGGCGGATCAGCCCCAGCATTTT. It yields the protein CASSVTGSADQPQHF.

This clonotype showed up just a few times. The rearrangement joins TRBV7-9 to TRBJ2-5; 12 bases are shared with TRBD2. The CDR3 is made up of 17 amino acids. V lost 5 bases, J lost 5 bases, and 12 bases stayed unmatched. CDR1 is SEHNR and CDR2 is FQNEAQ in the germline V gene (reference sequence). This CDR3 reads CASSPSGGARIGETQYF. The CDR3 nucleotides are TGTGCCAGCAGCCCTAGCGGGGGGGCCAGGATCGGTGAGACCCAGTACTTC. Using reference TRBV7-9 and TRBJ2-5 for the parts outside the CDR3, the full variable domain is DTGVSQNPRHKITKRGQNVTFRCDPISEHNRLYWYRQTLGQGPEFLTYFQNEAQLEKSRLLSDRFSAERPKGSFSTLEIQRTEQGDSAMYLCASSPSGGARIGETQYFGPGTRLLVL.

This clonotype was detected ten times or more. The chain recombines TRBV12-3 or TRBV12-4 with TRBJ2-5, with 8 nucleotides matching TRBD2. The junction had 4 bases not matched to a gene; V was cut back by 6 bases and J by 1 base. There are 14 residues in the CDR3. The CDR3 DNA reads as TGTGCCAGCAGCACTAGCGGCGTCCAAGAGACCCAGTACTTC. It translates to CASSTSGVQETQYF.

V and J are TRBV20-1 and TRBJ1-4, with 12 nucleotides matching TRBD1. The J segment lost 8 bases and the V segment lost 1 base, leaving 2 bases of the junction unmatched. The CDR3 spans 14 residues. Germline V gives CDR1 DFQATT, CDR2 SNEGSKA (reference sequence). CDR3 sequence (DNA): TGCAGTGCTAGAGCCGGGACAGGGGGCGAAAAACTGTTTTTT. Translation gives CSARAGTGGEKLFF.

This chain joins TRBV7-9 and TRBJ2-7, with D perhaps matching TRBD1 (5 bases). The CDR3 extends over 13 amino acids. Trimming stripped 0 bases from V and 5 bases from J, with 8 bases between. Germline values: CDR1 SEHNR, CDR2 FQNEAQ (reference sequence). DNA of the CDR3: TGTGCCAGCAGCTTAGCAGGGGTTGACGAGCAGTACTTC. Amino acid sequence: CASSLAGVDEQYF.

The CDR3 region has the DNA TGCGCCACCCGGACAGAACAGGGAACAGATACGCAGTATTTT. Its protein product is CATRTEQGTDTQYF. The chain carries TRBV10-1 and TRBJ2-3, with D possibly matching TRBD1 (6 bases). The V end was cut by 10 bases, the J end by 3 bases, with 17 bases between. The CDR3 extends over 14 amino acids. The V gene's germline CDR1 is WNHNN and CDR2 SYGVQD (reference sequence).

V gene TRBV12-3 or TRBV12-4 combines with J gene TRBJ2-2; maybe TRBD2 (5 bases). This CDR3 has 14 amino acids. V was trimmed by 4 bases and J by 8 bases, leaving 14 bases between them. CDR3 coding DNA: TGTGCCAGCAGTTACGGGCAGGAGCGGGGGGAGCTGTTTTTT. This gives the protein CASSYGQERGELFF.

V is TRBV5-6 and J is TRBJ2-7; a possible D gene is TRBD2 (6 bases). Germline CDR1 is SGHDT and CDR2 is YYEEEE. Trimming cost V 0 bases and J 3 bases, with 16 bases left between them. The CDR3 length is 16 residues. The CDR3 DNA reads TGTGCCAGCAGCTTGGCCTTCGGGCGGGGCGACTACGAGCAGTACTTC. It yields the protein CASSLAFGRGDYEQYF.

This clonotype came up a few times. V usage is TRBV29-1 and J usage is TRBJ2-5; D is ambiguous. V lost 4 bases and J lost 5, with 14 bases in between. The CDR3 totals 13 residues. Germline loops: CDR1 SQVTM, CDR2 ANQGSEA. CDR3 DNA sequence: TGCAGCGTTGGTAACAATCCAATTGAGACCCAGTACTTC. It specifies CSVGNNPIETQYF.

This chain links TRBV12-3 or TRBV12-4 with TRBJ2-7; D unresolved. Trimming pared 6 bases from V and 6 bases from J, leaving 12 bases between. This CDR3 has 12 residues. CDR3 bases: TGTGCCAGCAGGTTGGAGTTGGGCGAGCAGTACTTC. Amino acid sequence: CASRLELGEQYF.

This clonotype has a handful of counts. The chain uses TRBV24-1 and TRBJ2-2; 9 nucleotides agree with TRBD1. This CDR3 is built from 14 residues. The germline CDR1 and CDR2 sequences are KGHDR and SFDVKD. J lost 3 bases, V lost 6 bases, and 1 base had no gene match. The CDR3 coding sequence is TGTGCCACCAGTCGGGACAGGGACACCGGGGAGCTGTTTTTT. Its translation is CATSRDRDTGELFF.

This clonotype was seen a few times. The chain carries TRBV11-3 and TRBJ2-1, with a tentative D call TRBD2 (6 bases). Trimming removed 1 base from V and 9 bases from J, with 13 bases in between. This CDR3 comprises 14 residues. Germline V gene sequence: CDR1 SGHNT, CDR2 YENEEA. The CDR3 nucleotides read TGTGCCAGCAGCTTAGCACTAGCCGGGCGTGAGCAGTTCTTC. This codes for CASSLALAGREQFF.

The genes are TRBV19 and TRBJ2-1; TRBD1 matches 9 bases. The CDR3 has 14 residues. Trimming cost V 4 bases and J 8 bases; bases outside gene matches: 6. Germline CDR1 reads LNHDA; CDR2 reads SQIVND (reference sequence). The chain's CDR3 is CASSRGQGDYEQFF. In DNA form, the CDR3 reads TGTGCCAGTAGTAGGGGACAGGGTGACTATGAGCAGTTCTTC. The full variable domain, rest sourced from reference TRBV19 and TRBJ2-1, is DGGITQSPKYLFRKEGQNVTLSCEQNLNHDAMYWYRQDPGQGLRLIYYSQIVNDFQKGDIAEGYSVSREKKESFPLTVTSAQKNPTAFYLCASSRGQGDYEQFFGPGTRLTVL.